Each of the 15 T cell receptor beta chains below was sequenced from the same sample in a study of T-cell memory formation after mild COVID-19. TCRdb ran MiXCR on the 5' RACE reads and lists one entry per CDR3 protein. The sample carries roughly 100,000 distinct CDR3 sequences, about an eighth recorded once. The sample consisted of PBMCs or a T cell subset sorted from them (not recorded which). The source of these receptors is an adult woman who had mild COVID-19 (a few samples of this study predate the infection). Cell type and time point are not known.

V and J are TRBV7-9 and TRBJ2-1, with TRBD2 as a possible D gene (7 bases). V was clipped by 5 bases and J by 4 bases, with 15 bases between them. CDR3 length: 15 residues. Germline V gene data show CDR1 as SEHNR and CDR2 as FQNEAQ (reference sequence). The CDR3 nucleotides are TGTGCCAGCAGCCCCACCGGGGGGCTGTACAATGAGCAGTTCTTC. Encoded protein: CASSPTGGLYNEQFF.

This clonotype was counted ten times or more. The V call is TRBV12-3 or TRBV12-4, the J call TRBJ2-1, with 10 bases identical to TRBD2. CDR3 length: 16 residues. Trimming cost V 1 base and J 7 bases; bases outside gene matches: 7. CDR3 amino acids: CASSLGASGSVNEQFF. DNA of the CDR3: TGTGCCAGCAGTTTAGGGGCTAGCGGGAGCGTTAATGAGCAGTTCTTC.

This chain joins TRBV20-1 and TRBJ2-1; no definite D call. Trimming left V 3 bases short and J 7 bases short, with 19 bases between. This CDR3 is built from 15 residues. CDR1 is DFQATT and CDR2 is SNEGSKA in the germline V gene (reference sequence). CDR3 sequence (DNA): TGCAGTGCTAGCCCCCCCGGCCGCCTAGGAAATGAGCAGTTCTTC. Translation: CSASPPGRLGNEQFF.

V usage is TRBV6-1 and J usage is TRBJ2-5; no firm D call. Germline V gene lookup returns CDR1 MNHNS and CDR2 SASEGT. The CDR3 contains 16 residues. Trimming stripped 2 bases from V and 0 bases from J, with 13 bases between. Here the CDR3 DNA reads TGTGCCAGCAGTGAATGGTCGAACAAGTACCAAGAGACCCAGTACTTC. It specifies CASSEWSNKYQETQYF.

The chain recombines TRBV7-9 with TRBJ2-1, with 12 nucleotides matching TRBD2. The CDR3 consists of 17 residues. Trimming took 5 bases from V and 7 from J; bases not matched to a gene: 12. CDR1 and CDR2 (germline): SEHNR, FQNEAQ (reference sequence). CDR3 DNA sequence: TGTGCCAGCAGCCTTCGGACTAGCGGGAAGACTTGGAATGAGCAGTTCTTC. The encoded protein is CASSLRTSGKTWNEQFF.

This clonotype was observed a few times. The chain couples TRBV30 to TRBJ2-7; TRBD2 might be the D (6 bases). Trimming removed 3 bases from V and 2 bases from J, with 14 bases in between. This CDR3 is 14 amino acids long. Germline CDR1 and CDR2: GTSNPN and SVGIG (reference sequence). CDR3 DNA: TGTGCCTGGAGCTCTGGAGGGAAGACCTACGAGCAGTACTTC. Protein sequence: CAWSSGGKTYEQYF.

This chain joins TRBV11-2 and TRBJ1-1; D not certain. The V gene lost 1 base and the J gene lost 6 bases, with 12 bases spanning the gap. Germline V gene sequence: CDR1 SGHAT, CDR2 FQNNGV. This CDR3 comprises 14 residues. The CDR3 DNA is TGTGCCAGCAGCTTAGTTTATGCGATGGCTGAAGCTTTCTTT. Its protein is CASSLVYAMAEAFF.

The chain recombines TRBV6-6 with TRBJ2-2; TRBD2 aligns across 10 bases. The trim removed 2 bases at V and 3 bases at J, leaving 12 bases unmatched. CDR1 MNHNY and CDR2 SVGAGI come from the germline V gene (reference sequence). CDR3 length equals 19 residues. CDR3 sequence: CASSYTVRAGGPDTGELFF. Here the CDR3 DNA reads TGTGCCAGCAGTTACACAGTGCGAGCGGGAGGGCCCGACACCGGGGAGCTGTTTTTT.

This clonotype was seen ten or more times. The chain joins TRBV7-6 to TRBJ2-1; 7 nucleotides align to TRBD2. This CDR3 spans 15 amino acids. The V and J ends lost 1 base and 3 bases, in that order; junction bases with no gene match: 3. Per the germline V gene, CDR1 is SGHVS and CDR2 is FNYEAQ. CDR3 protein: CASSLVRGSYNEQFF. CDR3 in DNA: TGTGCCAGCAGCTTAGTTCGCGGGAGCTACAATGAGCAGTTCTTC.

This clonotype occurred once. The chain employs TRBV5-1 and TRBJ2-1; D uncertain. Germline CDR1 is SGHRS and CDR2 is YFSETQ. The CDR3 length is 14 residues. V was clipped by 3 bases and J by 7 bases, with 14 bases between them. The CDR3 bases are TGCGCCAGCAGCTCGATGACGCTCGCGAATGAGCAGTTCTTC. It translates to CASSSMTLANEQFF.

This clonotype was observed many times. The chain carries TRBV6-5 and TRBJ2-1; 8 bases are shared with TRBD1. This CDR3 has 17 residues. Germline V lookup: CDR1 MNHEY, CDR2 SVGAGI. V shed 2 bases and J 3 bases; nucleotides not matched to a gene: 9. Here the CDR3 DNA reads TGTGCCAGCAGTTACGCGCCCCGACAGGGGCTCTACAATGAGCAGTTCTTC. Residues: CASSYAPRQGLYNEQFF.

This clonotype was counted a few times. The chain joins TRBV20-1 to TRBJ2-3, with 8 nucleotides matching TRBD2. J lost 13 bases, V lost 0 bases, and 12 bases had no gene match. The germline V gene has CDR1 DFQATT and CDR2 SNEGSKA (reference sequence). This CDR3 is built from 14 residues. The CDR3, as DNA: TGCAGTGCTAGAGATAGGAGCGGGGGAAGGTGGGAGTATTTT. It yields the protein CSARDRSGGRWEYF.

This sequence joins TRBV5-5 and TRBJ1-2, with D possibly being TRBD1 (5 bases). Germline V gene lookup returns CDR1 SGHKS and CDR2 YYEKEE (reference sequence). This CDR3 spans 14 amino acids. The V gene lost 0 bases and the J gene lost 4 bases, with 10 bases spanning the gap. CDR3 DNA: TGTGCCAGCAGCTTGGACAGGTGGGGCTATGGCTACACCTTC. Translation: CASSLDRWGYGYTF. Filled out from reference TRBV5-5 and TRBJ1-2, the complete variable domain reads DAGVTQSPTHLIKTRGQQVTLRCSPISGHKSVSWYQQVLGQGPQFIFQYYEKEERGRGNFPDRFSARQFPNYSSELNVNALLLGDSALYLCASSLDRWGYGYTFGSGTRLTVV.

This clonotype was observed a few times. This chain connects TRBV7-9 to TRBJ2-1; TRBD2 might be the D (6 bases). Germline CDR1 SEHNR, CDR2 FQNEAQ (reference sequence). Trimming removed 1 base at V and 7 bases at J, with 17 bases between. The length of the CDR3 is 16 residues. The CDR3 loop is CASSLEGSGLGNEQFF. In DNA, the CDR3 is TGTGCCAGCAGCTTAGAAGGGTCGGGACTTGGTAATGAGCAGTTCTTC. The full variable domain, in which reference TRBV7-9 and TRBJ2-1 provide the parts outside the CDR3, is DTGVSQNPRHKITKRGQNVTFRCDPISEHNRLYWYRQTLGQGPEFLTYFQNEAQLEKSRLLSDRFSAERPKGSFSTLEIQRTEQGDSAMYLCASSLEGSGLGNEQFFGPGTRLTVL.

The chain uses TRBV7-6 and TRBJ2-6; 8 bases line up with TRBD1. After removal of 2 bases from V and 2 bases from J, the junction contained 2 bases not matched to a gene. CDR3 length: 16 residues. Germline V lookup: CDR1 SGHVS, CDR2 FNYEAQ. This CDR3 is CASSLSGGPGANVLTF. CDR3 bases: TGTGCCAGCAGCTTATCAGGGGGCCCTGGGGCCAACGTCCTGACTTTC. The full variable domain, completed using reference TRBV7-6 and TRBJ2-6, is GAGVSQSPRYKVTKRGQDVALRCDPISGHVSLYWYRQALGQGPEFLTYFNYEAQQDKSGLPNDRFSAERPEGSISTLTIQRTEQRDSAMYRCASSLSGGPGANVLTFGAGSRLTVL.